These 9 T cell receptor beta chains originate from one sample sequenced in a study of cytomegalovirus exposure and HLA in healthy donors. PCR primers comprised 60 Vbeta and 13 Jbeta primers. The assay was immunoSEQ multiplex PCR, and TCRdb's table has in-frame clones only and misses some. The sample has over 150,000 clones, 65% to 80% seen once. Sequenced input: PBMCs. The receptors stem from a woman aged 40 to 50 in good health and CMV-seropositive.

The chain links TRBV5-6 to TRBJ2-1; 10 bases are a match to TRBD1. The V segment lost 4 bases and the J segment 5 bases; nucleotides outside the gene matches: 6. Germline V gives CDR1 SGHDT, CDR2 YYEEEE. The CDR3 extends over 15 amino acids. CDR3 amino acids: CASSRGQGGHNEQFF. CDR3 in DNA: TGTGCCAGCAGCAGAGGACAGGGGGGGCACAATGAGCAGTTCTTC.

This chain connects TRBV5-1 to TRBJ2-3, with a tentative D call TRBD1 (6 bases). The ends were cut back, 5 bases at V and 2 bases at J, with 15 bases in the middle. Germline CDR1 SGHRS, CDR2 YFSETQ. The CDR3 spans 15 residues. This CDR3 reads CASRSTRDNTDTQYF. CDR3 DNA sequence: TGCGCCAGCAGATCTACCCGGGACAACACAGATACGCAGTATTTT. The whole variable domain, remainder taken from reference TRBV5-1 and TRBJ2-3, is KAGVTQTPRYLIKTRGQQVTLSCSPISGHRSVSWYQQTPGQGLQFLFEYFSETQRNKGNFPGRFSGRQFSNSRSEMNVSTLELGDSALYLCASRSTRDNTDTQYFGPGTRLTVL.

This clone was picked up a small number of times. V is TRBV4-3 and J is TRBJ2-3, with D possibly being TRBD1 (5 bases). The CDR3 is 16 residues long. V shed 2 bases and J shed 3 bases, with 15 bases lying between them. The germline gives CDR1 LGHNA, CDR2 YSLEER. The CDR3 DNA reads TGCGCCAGCAGCCAACGGGCCGCAGGGATTACAGATACGCAGTATTTT. Its translation is CASSQRAAGITDTQYF.

This chain uses TRBV7-9 with TRBJ1-6; 7 bases are shared with TRBD1. The trim removed 5 bases at V and 10 bases at J, leaving 11 bases unmatched. Germline V lookup: CDR1 SEHNR, CDR2 FQNEAQ (reference sequence). The CDR3 has 15 amino acids. Here the CDR3 reads CASSADRRGRSPLHF. The CDR3 DNA follows: TGTGCCAGCAGCGCGGACAGGCGCGGGAGGTCACCCCTCCACTTT.

The CDR3 here is CASSYLQGDKNIQYF. CDR3 coding DNA: TGTGCCAGCAGTTACTTACAGGGCGACAAAAACATTCAGTACTTC. The V gene is TRBV6-6, the J gene TRBJ2-4; weak D call: TRBD1 (6 bases). The CDR3 is 15 amino acids. CDR1 is MNHNY and CDR2 is SVGAGI in the germline V gene (reference sequence). Trimming shortened V by 1 base and J by 3 bases, and 10 bases separated the two germline ends.

The V and J genes are TRBV7-8 and TRBJ2-7; 14 nucleotides agree with TRBD2. CDR1 is SGHVS, CDR2 FQNEAQ, per germline. This CDR3 has 16 amino acids. V dropped 1 base and J dropped 6; count of bases not matched to a gene: 5. The CDR3 region has the DNA TGTGCCAGCAGCTTAGTCCCGGGACTAGCGGGGGTCGAGCAGTACTTC. Its protein product is CASSLVPGLAGVEQYF.

Here the CDR3 DNA reads TGTGCCAGTAGTATATACGGTTATAGCAATCAGCCCCAGCATTTT. It specifies CASSIYGYSNQPQHF. This chain connects TRBV19 to TRBJ1-5; D unclear. V lost 2 bases and J lost 0, with 8 bases in between. The CDR3 extends over 15 amino acids. Germline V lookup: CDR1 LNHDA, CDR2 SQIVND (reference sequence).

This rearrangement joins TRBV5-4 to TRBJ2-7; no clear D gene. Germline V gene sequence: CDR1 SGHNT, CDR2 YYREEE (reference sequence). Trimming took 1 base from V and 4 from J, leaving 12 bases between them. The length of the CDR3 is 14 residues. The CDR3 sequence is CASSLSPVEYEQYF. Written as DNA, the CDR3 is TGTGCCAGCAGCTTGTCCCCGGTGGAGTACGAGCAGTACTTC.

V gene TRBV6-5 combines with J gene TRBJ2-4, with a possible D match to TRBD1 (6 bases). The CDR3 runs 15 residues. The V end was cut by 6 bases, the J end by 5 bases, with 17 bases between. Germline lookup yields CDR1 MNHEY and CDR2 SVGAGI. CDR3 amino acids: CASSPGTSYQNIQYF. CDR3 nucleotide sequence: TGTGCCAGCAGCCCCGGGACATCCTACCAAAACATTCAGTACTTC.